This T cell receptor (beta chain) was sequenced during a study of sequential checkpoint blockade in melanoma. The overall study: First-line arms were nivolumab then ipilimumab, or the reverse, randomized 1:1. Maintenance nivolumab came after either treatment sequence.

V was pared by 0 bases and J by 4 bases, with 3 bases of the junction left unmatched. The germline gives CDR1 SGHDN, CDR2 FVKESK. The CDR3 covers 17 residues. Indicated treatment: randomized to nivolumab then ipilimumab (arm A) or the reverse (arm B). No patient had prior DNA-damaging chemotherapy. PBMC sorting kept live CD3+CD8+ cells without CD19 or CD56. Libraries were prepared by immunoSEQ multiplex PCR; TCRdb keeps only in-frame clonotypes and omits some of them. This sample yields tens of thousands of clones, of which 85% to 90% are seen a single time; 13% to 15% belongs to the top ten. The receptor's source is a human donor with melanoma. The chain couples TRBV14 to TRBJ2-3; 14 bases fit TRBD2. The sample consisted of CD8+ T cells sorted from blood (inferred from file names), taken from a patient given nivolumab and ipilimumab in sequence. The DNA of the CDR3 is TGTGCCAGCAGCCAAGACCCGGGACTAGCGGGAGCAGATACGCAGTATTTT. Its protein product is CASSQDPGLAGADTQYF.